Below are 19 T cell receptor beta chains sequenced from a single sample in a study of a mutant IDH1 vaccine in newly diagnosed glioma. These receptors' antigens are unknown. Produced via immunoSEQ multiplex PCR; TCRdb's table is partial and in-frame only. Seen here are under 55,000 clones, around nine tenths observed once, and the top ten hold under 2.5%. Time point denoted: week 11, during vaccination. It was 300 ug of mutant IDH1 20-mer peptide that made up each vaccine dose, given with topical imiquimod. The sequences come from PBMCs, collected from a glioma patient whose treatment included an IDH1 peptide vaccine. The receptor source for this set is a man between 45 and 60 years old with glioma.

CDR3 loop: CASSVPTGDYEQYF. The CDR3 bases are TGTGCCAGCAGTGTACCGACAGGGGACTACGAGCAGTACTTC. The J gene is TRBJ2-7, the V gene TRBV2, with 8 positions matching TRBD1. In germline, CDR1 is SNHLY, CDR2 FYNNEI. The CDR3 sequence is 14 residues long. The V and J ends lost 4 bases and 3 bases, in that order; junction bases with no gene match: 5.

The chain uses TRBV6-1 and TRBJ1-1; 8 nucleotides align to TRBD1. V lost 4 bases and J lost 5; bases outside the gene matches: 6. This CDR3 spans 14 amino acids. The germline CDR1 and CDR2 sequences are MNHNS and SASEGT. The CDR3 sequence is CASSVDRGGTEAFF. Here the CDR3 DNA reads TGTGCCAGCAGTGTCGACAGGGGAGGAACTGAAGCTTTCTTT.

J is TRBJ1-6 and V is TRBV6-6, with D possibly TRBD1 on 6 matching bases. The CDR3 length is 14 residues. Germline CDR1 MNHNY, CDR2 SVGAGI (reference sequence). V was shortened by 7 bases and J by 10 bases, with 17 bases between the two germline ends. As DNA, the CDR3 is TGTGCCAGCACTATTACAGGGCTAGAATCACCCCTCCACTTT. As protein: CASTITGLESPLHF.

The V call is TRBV5-1, the J call TRBJ2-4, with 8 bases fitting TRBD2. CDR3 length equals 16 residues. J lost 3 bases, V lost 3 bases, and 8 bases had no gene match. Germline V CDR1 and CDR2: SGHRS, YFSETQ. The CDR3 spells CASSSGGTSGKNIQYF. The CDR3 nucleotides are TGCGCCAGCAGCTCGGGGGGTACTAGCGGCAAAAACATTCAGTACTTC.

The rearrangement joins TRBV6-5 to TRBJ2-1, with D unclear. The CDR3 covers 13 residues. The V end lost 0 bases, the J end lost 8 bases, and 8 bases lay between the germline ends. Germline values: CDR1 MNHEY, CDR2 SVGAGI. The CDR3 nucleotides are TGTGCCAGCAGTTACTCGAGAGGATATGAGCAGTTCTTC. Amino acids: CASSYSRGYEQFF.

The chain is built from TRBV13 and TRBJ1-1, with 12 bases aligning to TRBD1. CDR1 and CDR2 from the germline V gene are PRHDT and FYEKMQ (reference sequence). The length of the CDR3 is 17 residues. V dropped 5 bases and J dropped 3; count of bases not matched to a gene: 10. CDR3 sequence (DNA): TGTGCCAGCAGCCCATCTTTGGGACAGGGGGCGGACACTGAAGCTTTCTTT. Translated, it gives CASSPSLGQGADTEAFF.

The J gene is TRBJ2-1, the V gene TRBV28, with D unresolved. Trimming took 6 bases from V and 3 from J, leaving 0 bases between them. The length of the CDR3 is 10 residues. In germline, CDR1 is MDHEN, CDR2 SYDVKM. The chain's CDR3 is CASSYNEQFF. The CDR3 nucleotides are TGTGCCAGCAGCTACAATGAGCAGTTCTTC.

The chain combines TRBV6-6 with TRBJ1-5; D remains unclear. The CDR3 consists of 12 residues. Germline loops: CDR1 MNHNY, CDR2 SVGAGI (reference sequence). V was pared by 0 bases and J by 5 bases, with 2 bases between. The CDR3 spells CASSYSDQPQHF. DNA of the CDR3: TGTGCCAGCAGTTACTCGGATCAGCCCCAGCATTTT.

CDR3 in DNA: TGTGCCAGCAGCTCGCCCACGGCGGGATCGCAAGAGACCCAGTACTTC. Residues: CASSSPTAGSQETQYF. This chain links TRBV7-9 with TRBJ2-5; D is possibly TRBD2 (6 bases). The V end lost 4 bases, the J end lost 2 bases, and 17 bases lay between the germline ends. The CDR3 has 16 amino acids. Germline-derived CDR1 and CDR2 are SEHNR and FQNEAQ (reference sequence).

The V call is TRBV7-2, the J call TRBJ2-1; the D call may be TRBD1 or TRBD2 (6 bases each). The CDR3 sequence is 13 residues long. V shed 1 base and J shed 7 bases, with 8 bases lying between them. From germline, CDR1 is SGHTA and CDR2 FQGNSA. Written as DNA, the CDR3 is TGTGCCAGCAGCTTAGGGGGGGCGAATGAGCAGTTCTTC. It yields the protein CASSLGGANEQFF.

The chain links TRBV5-5 to TRBJ2-7; TRBD1 agrees at 8 bases. J gave up 6 bases and V 0 bases, and 5 bases lay outside the gene matches. Germline values: CDR1 SGHKS, CDR2 YYEKEE (reference sequence). The CDR3 totals 14 residues. As DNA, the CDR3 is TGTGCCAGCAGCTTGGATGGGACAGGAGGCGAGCAGTACTTC. It yields the protein CASSLDGTGGEQYF.

This chain uses TRBV7-2 with TRBJ1-2; TRBD1 might be the D (5 bases). CDR1 and CDR2 (germline): SGHTA, FQGNSA. Trimming shortened V by 2 bases and J by 4 bases, and 11 bases separated the two germline ends. The CDR3 runs 14 residues. CDR3 in DNA: TGTGCCAGCAGCTTAAGCCCAGGGCCCTATGGCTACACCTTC. It translates to CASSLSPGPYGYTF.

The chain couples TRBV6-1 to TRBJ1-5; the D is unclear. The CDR3 contains 13 residues. V lost 7 bases and J 2 bases, leaving 9 bases between the germline ends. Germline V gene data show CDR1 as MNHNS and CDR2 as SASEGT. Written as DNA, the CDR3 is TGTGCCAGCACCCGACCGGGCAATCAGCCCCAGCATTTT. It yields the protein CASTRPGNQPQHF.

The CDR3 reads CAWSLQGDQPQHF. The CDR3, as DNA: TGTGCCTGGAGTTTACAGGGTGATCAGCCCCAGCATTTT. The rearrangement joins TRBV30 to TRBJ1-5, with D possibly TRBD1 on 6 matching bases. This CDR3 spans 13 amino acids. The germline V and J ends were trimmed by 2 bases and 5 bases, with 10 bases remaining between them. The germline V gene encodes CDR1 GTSNPN and CDR2 SVGIG (reference sequence).

The V gene is TRBV27, the J gene TRBJ2-1; TRBD2 is a possible D gene (5 bases). The germline V gene encodes CDR1 MNHEY and CDR2 SMNVEV (reference sequence). Trimming removed 5 bases from V and 8 bases from J, with 10 bases in between. The CDR3 extends over 12 amino acids. CDR3 nucleotide sequence: TGTGCCAGCAGTAACGGACTTGATGAGCAGTTCTTC. Translation: CASSNGLDEQFF.

This chain uses TRBV6-5 with TRBJ1-5; a possible D gene is TRBD1 (5 bases). The CDR3 spans 15 residues. The ends were cut back, 6 bases at V and 4 bases at J, with 16 bases in the middle. In germline, CDR1 is MNHEY, CDR2 SVGAGI. The CDR3 loop reads CASSAAGRSNQPQHF. CDR3 bases: TGTGCCAGCAGCGCCGCGGGACGGAGTAATCAGCCCCAGCATTTT.

The gene calls are TRBV7-6 and TRBJ2-1; no firm D call. CDR1 and CDR2 from the germline V gene are SGHVS and FNYEAQ. Between the trimmed V and J ends, which lost 1 base and 9 bases, there was a span of 7 bases. CDR3 size: 12 residues. The CDR3 DNA is TGTGCCAGCAGCTTAGGGGAACGTGAGCAGTTCTTC. Its protein product is CASSLGEREQFF.

The chain joins TRBV13 to TRBJ1-1; no firm D call. CDR1 and CDR2 from the germline V gene are PRHDT and FYEKMQ (reference sequence). V lost 2 bases to trimming and J lost 7 bases, with 8 bases between them. The CDR3 sequence is 12 residues long. CDR3 coding DNA: TGTGCCAGCAGCTTAATGGGAGTTGAAGCTTTCTTT. Its protein product is CASSLMGVEAFF.

V and J are TRBV5-1 and TRBJ2-7; D might be TRBD1 (6 bases). Germline CDR1 is SGHRS and CDR2 is YFSETQ. This CDR3 is built from 13 residues. Trimming shortened V by 3 bases and J by 6 bases, and 13 bases separated the two germline ends. CDR3 in DNA: TGCGCCAGCAGCTGGACCACGGACAGCGAGCAGTACTTC. Amino acids: CASSWTTDSEQYF. Looking up the rest from reference TRBV5-1 and TRBJ2-7 gives the full variable domain: KAGVTQTPRYLIKTRGQQVTLSCSPISGHRSVSWYQQTPGQGLQFLFEYFSETQRNKGNFPGRFSGRQFSNSRSEMNVSTLELGDSALYLCASSWTTDSEQYFGPGTRLTVT.